One T cell receptor (beta chain) is described in this entry. The antigen remains undetermined. The treatment here: about 20 received Ad26.COV2.S at low or high dose, single or two shots; several received placebo; per-sample allocation not given. Following the first vaccine or placebo injection, samples were taken on day 63. This sample stems from a study of Ad26.COV2.S vaccination and SARS-CoV-2 variants. About the research overall: Enrollment placed the donor in the COV1001 Ad26.COV2.S trial arm. Once, or twice with 56 days between doses, Ad26.COV2.S was given intramuscularly.

Repertoires were generated with immunoSEQ multiplex PCR, while TCRdb's copy carries only in-frame clones and drops some. The table lists some 450,000 clones, around 91% of them singletons, with about 4.1% in the top ten. Germline V gene lookup returns CDR1 LNHDA and CDR2 SQIVND (reference sequence). V lost 4 bases to trimming and J lost 5 bases; unmatched junction nucleotides: 5. This CDR3 is 15 amino acids long. Findings and limits, study-wide: Total T cell responses were possibly underestimated by TCR breadth and depth analyses.

This TCR was recovered from a person between 18 and 59 years old who received the Ad26.COV2.S COVID-19 vaccine or a placebo. Here the sequenced sample was peripheral blood, taken in a trial of Ad26.COV2.S vaccine versus placebo. The chain recombines TRBV19 with TRBJ1-6; TRBD1 aligns across 7 bases. The CDR3 region is CASSKQGPDNSPLHF. In nucleotides, the CDR3 is TGTGCCAGTAGTAAACAGGGGCCGGATAATTCACCCCTCCACTTT.